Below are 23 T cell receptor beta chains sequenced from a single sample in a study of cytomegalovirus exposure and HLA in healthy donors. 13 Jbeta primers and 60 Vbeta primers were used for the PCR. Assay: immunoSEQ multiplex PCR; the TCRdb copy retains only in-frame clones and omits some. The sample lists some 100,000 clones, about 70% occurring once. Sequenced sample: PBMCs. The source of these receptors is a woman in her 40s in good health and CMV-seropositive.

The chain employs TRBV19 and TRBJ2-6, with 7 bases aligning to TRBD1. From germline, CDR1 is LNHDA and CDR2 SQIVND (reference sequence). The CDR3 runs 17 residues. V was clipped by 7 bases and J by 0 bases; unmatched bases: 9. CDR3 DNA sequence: TGTGCCAGTAAACTCACAGGGGCAGGCTCTGGGGCCAACGTCCTGACTTTC. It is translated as CASKLTGAGSGANVLTF. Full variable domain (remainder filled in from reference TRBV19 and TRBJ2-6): DGGITQSPKYLFRKEGQNVTLSCEQNLNHDAMYWYRQDPGQGLRLIYYSQIVNDFQKGDIAEGYSVSREKKESFPLTVTSAQKNPTAFYLCASKLTGAGSGANVLTFGAGSRLTVL.

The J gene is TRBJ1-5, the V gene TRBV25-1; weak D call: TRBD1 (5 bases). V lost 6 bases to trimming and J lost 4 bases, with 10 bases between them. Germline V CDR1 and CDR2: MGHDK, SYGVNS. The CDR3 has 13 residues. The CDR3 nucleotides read TGTGCCAGCAGGGCAGGGAAGAATCAGCCCCAGCATTTT. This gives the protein CASRAGKNQPQHF.

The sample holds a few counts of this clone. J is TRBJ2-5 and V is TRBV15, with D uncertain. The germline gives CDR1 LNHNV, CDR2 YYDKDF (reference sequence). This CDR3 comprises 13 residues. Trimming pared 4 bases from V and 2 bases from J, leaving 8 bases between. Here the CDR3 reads CATSTHKQETQYF. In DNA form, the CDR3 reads TGTGCCACCAGCACTCACAAACAAGAGACCCAGTACTTC.

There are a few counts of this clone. The CDR3: CASSVEVGVGYTF. In DNA form, the CDR3 reads TGTGCCAGCAGCGTAGAAGTAGGGGTGGGCTACACCTTC. This chain uses TRBV9 with TRBJ1-2, with D perhaps matching TRBD1 (5 bases). Deletions cut 0 bases from V and 8 bases from J, with 11 bases between. Looked up from germline, CDR1 is SGDLS and CDR2 is YYNGEE. This CDR3 spans 13 amino acids.

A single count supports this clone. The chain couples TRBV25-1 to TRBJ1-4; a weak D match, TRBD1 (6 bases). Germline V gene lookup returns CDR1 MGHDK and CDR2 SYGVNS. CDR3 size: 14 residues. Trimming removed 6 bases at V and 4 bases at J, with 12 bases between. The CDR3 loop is CASRQGQGNEKLFF. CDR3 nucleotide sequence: TGTGCCAGCAGACAGGGTCAGGGTAATGAAAAACTGTTTTTT.

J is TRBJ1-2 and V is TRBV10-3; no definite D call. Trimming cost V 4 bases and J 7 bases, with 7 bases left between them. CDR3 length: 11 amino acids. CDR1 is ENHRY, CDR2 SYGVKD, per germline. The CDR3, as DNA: TGTGCCATCAGTGGGGTAGCTGGCTACACCTTC. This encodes CAISGVAGYTF.

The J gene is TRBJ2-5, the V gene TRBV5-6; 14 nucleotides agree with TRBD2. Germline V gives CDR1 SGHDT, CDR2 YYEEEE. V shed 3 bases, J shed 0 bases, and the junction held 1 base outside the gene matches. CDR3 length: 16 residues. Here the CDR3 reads CASSWGLAGDQETQYF. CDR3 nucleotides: TGTGCCAGCAGCTGGGGACTAGCGGGGGACCAAGAGACCCAGTACTTC.

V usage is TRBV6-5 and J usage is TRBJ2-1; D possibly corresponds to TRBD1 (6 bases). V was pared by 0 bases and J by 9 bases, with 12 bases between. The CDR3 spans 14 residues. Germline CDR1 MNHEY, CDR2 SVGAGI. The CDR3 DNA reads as TGTGCCAGCAGTTACTCGGGGACATCCCCTGAGCAGTTCTTC. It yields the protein CASSYSGTSPEQFF.

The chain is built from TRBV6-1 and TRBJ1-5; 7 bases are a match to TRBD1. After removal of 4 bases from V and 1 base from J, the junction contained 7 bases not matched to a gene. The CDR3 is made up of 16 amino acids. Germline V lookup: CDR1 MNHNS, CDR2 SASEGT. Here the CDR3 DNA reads TGTGCCAGCAGTGGACAGGGTCCCCTCAGCAATCAGCCCCAGCATTTT. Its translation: CASSGQGPLSNQPQHF.

CDR3 protein: CASNQVGGELFF. The CDR3, as DNA: TGTGCCAGCAACCAGGTTGGCGGGGAGCTGTTTTTT. The chain couples TRBV28 to TRBJ2-2; D gene uncertain. The ends were cut back, 7 bases at V and 7 bases at J, with 10 bases in the middle. Per germline, CDR1 MDHEN and CDR2 SYDVKM. The CDR3 has 12 amino acids.

CDR3 in amino acids: CASRPPRVTNYGYTF. DNA of the CDR3: TGCGCCAGCAGACCCCCCAGGGTCACTAACTATGGCTACACCTTC. This chain connects TRBV10-2 to TRBJ1-2; TRBD1 is a possible D gene (5 bases). The CDR3 totals 15 residues. Germline V gives CDR1 WSHSY, CDR2 SAAADI. V lost 6 bases to trimming and J lost 0 bases, with 14 bases between them.

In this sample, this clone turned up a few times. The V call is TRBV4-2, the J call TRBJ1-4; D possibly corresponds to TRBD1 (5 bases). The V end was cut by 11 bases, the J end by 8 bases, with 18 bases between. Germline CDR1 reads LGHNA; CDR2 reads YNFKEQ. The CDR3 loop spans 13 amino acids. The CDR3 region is CAGGLTNGEKLFF. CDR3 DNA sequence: TGTGCCGGGGGACTGACCAATGGGGAAAAACTGTTTTTT.

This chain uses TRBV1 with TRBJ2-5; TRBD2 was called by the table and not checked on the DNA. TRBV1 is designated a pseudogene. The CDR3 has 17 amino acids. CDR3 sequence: CTSSQEEVRSEQETQYF. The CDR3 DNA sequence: TGCACCAGCAGCCAAGAGGAGGTGAGGTCTGAACAAGAGACCCAGTACTTC.

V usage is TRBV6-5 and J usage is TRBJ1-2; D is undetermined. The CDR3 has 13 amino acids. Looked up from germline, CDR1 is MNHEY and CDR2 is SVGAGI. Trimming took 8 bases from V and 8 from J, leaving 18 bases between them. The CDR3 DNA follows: TGTGCCAGCGGGATAAGGTTTTCGGGGGGCTACACCTTC. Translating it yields CASGIRFSGGYTF.

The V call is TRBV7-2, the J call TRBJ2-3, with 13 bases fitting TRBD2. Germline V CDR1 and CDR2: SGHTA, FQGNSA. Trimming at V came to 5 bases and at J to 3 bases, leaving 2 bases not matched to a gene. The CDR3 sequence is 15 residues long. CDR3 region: CASSAGLAGTDTQYF. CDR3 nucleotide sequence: TGTGCCAGCAGCGCGGGACTAGCGGGGACAGATACGCAGTATTTT.

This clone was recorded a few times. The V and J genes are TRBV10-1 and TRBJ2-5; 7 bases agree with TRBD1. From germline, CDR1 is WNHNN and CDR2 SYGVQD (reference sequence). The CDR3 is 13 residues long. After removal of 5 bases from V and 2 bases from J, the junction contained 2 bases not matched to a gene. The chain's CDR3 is CASSSGQQETQYF. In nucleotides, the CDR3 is TGCGCCAGCAGTTCGGGACAGCAAGAGACCCAGTACTTC.

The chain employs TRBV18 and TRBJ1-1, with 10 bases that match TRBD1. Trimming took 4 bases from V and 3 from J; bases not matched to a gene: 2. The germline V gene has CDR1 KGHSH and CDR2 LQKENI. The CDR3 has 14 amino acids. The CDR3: CASSQGQGYTEAFF. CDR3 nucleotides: TGTGCCAGCTCACAGGGACAGGGGTACACTGAAGCTTTCTTT.

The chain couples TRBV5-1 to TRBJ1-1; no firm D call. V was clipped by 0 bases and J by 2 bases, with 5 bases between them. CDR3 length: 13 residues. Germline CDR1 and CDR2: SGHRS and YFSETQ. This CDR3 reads CASSLGSNTEAFF. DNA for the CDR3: TGCGCCAGCAGCTTGGGGAGTAACACTGAAGCTTTCTTT.

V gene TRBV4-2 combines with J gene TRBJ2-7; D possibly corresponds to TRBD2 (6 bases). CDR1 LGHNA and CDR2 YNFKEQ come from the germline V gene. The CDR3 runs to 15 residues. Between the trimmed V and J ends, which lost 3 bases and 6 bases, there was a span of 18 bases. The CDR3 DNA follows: TGTGCCAGCAGCCACCTCCGGGGACTTTGGTGCGAGCAGTACTTC. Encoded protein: CASSHLRGLWCEQYF.

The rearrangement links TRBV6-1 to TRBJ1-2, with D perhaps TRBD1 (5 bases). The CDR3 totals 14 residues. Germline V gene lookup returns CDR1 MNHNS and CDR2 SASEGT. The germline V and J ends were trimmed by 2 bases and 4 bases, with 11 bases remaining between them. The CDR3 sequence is CASSENPGLYGYTF. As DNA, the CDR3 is TGTGCCAGCAGTGAAAACCCAGGGCTCTATGGCTACACCTTC.

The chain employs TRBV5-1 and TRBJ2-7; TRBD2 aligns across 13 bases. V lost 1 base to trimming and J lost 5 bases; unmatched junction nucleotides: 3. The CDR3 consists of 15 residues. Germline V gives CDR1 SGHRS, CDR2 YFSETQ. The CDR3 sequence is CASSLRTSGGDEQYF. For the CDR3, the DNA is TGCGCCAGCAGCTTGCGAACTAGCGGGGGGGACGAGCAGTACTTC.

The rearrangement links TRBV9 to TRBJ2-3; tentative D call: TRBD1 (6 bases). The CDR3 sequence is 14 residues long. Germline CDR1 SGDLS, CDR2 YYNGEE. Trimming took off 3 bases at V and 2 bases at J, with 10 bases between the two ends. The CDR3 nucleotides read TGTGCCAGCAGCGAGACAGGCACCACAGATACGCAGTATTTT. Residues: CASSETGTTDTQYF.

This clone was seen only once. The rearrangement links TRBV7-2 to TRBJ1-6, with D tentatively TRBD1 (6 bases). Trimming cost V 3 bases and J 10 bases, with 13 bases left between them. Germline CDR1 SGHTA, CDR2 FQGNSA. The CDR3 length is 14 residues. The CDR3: CASSFDRIWSPLHF. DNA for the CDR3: TGTGCCAGCAGCTTCGACAGGATCTGGTCACCCCTCCACTTT.